A single sample is the source of the 3 T cell receptor beta chains below, sequenced in a study of radiation and T cells in renal cell carcinoma. Assay used: immunoSEQ multiplex PCR; TCRdb lists only in-frame clones, some missing. The sample has tens of thousands of clones; 65% to 90% are singletons. Time point noted: blood 2 weeks post-SBRT. The treatment: 15 Gy SBRT to primary tumor, nephrectomy 4 weeks later. The sequenced sample was blood, obtained from a patient whose treatment included radiotherapy and nephrectomy. Receptor source: a woman between 45 and 60 years old with renal cell carcinoma.

V usage is TRBV4-1 and J usage is TRBJ2-3; possible D gene TRBD1, 5 bases. Per germline, CDR1 MGHRA and CDR2 YSYEKL. The ends were cut back, 2 bases at V and 0 bases at J, with 12 bases in the middle. The CDR3 runs to 16 residues. The DNA for the CDR3 is TGCGCCAGCAGCCAATCTCAGGGTGAGAGCACAGATACGCAGTATTTT. It yields the protein CASSQSQGESTDTQYF.

The genes are TRBV10-3 and TRBJ1-1; no clear D. CDR3 length: 14 residues. V was pared by 4 bases and J by 1 base, with 10 bases between. Germline assignment: CDR1 ENHRY and CDR2 SYGVKD. Here the CDR3 reads CAISADPKNTEAFF. In DNA, the CDR3 is TGTGCCATCAGTGCCGACCCCAAGAACACTGAAGCTTTCTTT.

The V call is TRBV5-1, the J call TRBJ2-7; a weak D match, TRBD2 (5 bases). CDR1 and CDR2 (germline): SGHRS, YFSETQ. The CDR3 extends over 14 amino acids. With 4 bases removed from V and 5 bases from J, the gap between germline ends came to 16 bases. Written as DNA, the CDR3 is TGCGCCAGCAGCCCCCGGGCGGGTTTGAACGAGCAGTACTTC. Amino acid sequence: CASSPRAGLNEQYF.